This is a list of T cell receptor beta chains from one sample in a study of cytotoxic CD8 clonotypes in ibrutinib-treated CLL. Sequencing used immunoSEQ multiplex PCR; TCRdb keeps in-frame clones, though not all of them. The sample carries some 200,000 clones, 70% recorded once. The material sequenced was PBMCs, taken after 12 months of ibrutinib treatment. The receptors were sampled from a human donor with chronic lymphocytic leukemia. Both conserved end residues are part of each CDR3. The order of the fields is V gene, clone size, J gene, D gene, CDR3 length, CDR3 protein, CDR3 DNA. D genes are given only for firm matches. The size of a clone is reported for some rows only, either as once, few or many, or as a class for expanded clones.

v_gene: TRBV6-5
abundance: NA
j_gene: TRBJ1-5
d_gene: TRBD1
len: 15
CDR3aa: CASKPSGQLNQPQHF
CDR3nt: TGTGCCAGCAAACCATCGGGACAGTTAAATCAGCCCCAGCATTTT

v_gene: TRBV11-2
abundance: NA
j_gene: TRBJ2-1
d_gene: NA
len: 15
CDR3aa: CASSPSYRPYNEQFF
CDR3nt: TGTGCCAGCAGCCCGAGTTACAGGCCTTACAATGAGCAGTTCTTC

v_gene: TRBV19
abundance: NA
j_gene: TRBJ2-2
d_gene: NA
len: 13
CDR3aa: CASRHGGTGELFF
CDR3nt: TGTGCCAGTCGACATGGGGGCACCGGGGAGCTGTTTTTT

v_gene: TRBV11-2
abundance: NA
j_gene: TRBJ2-7
d_gene: NA
len: 14
CDR3aa: CASSFRGPSYEQYF
CDR3nt: TGTGCCAGCAGCTTCCGGGGGCCTTCCTACGAGCAGTACTTC

v_gene: TRBV2
abundance: NA
j_gene: TRBJ2-3
d_gene: TRBD2
len: 15
CDR3aa: CASRGTSGGSDTQYF
CDR3nt: TGTGCCAGCAGGGGGACTAGCGGGGGTTCAGATACGCAGTATTTT

v_gene: TRBV5-1
abundance: NA
j_gene: TRBJ2-2
d_gene: NA
len: 15
CDR3aa: CASSLAQGITGELFF
CDR3nt: TGCGCCAGCAGCTTGGCCCAGGGAATCACCGGGGAGCTGTTTTTT

v_gene: TRBV29-1
abundance: NA
j_gene: TRBJ2-6
d_gene: TRBD1
len: 18
CDR3aa: CSVELMGQGSSGANVLTF
CDR3nt: TGCAGCGTTGAGCTGATGGGACAGGGATCTTCTGGGGCCAACGTCCTGACTTTC

v_gene: TRBV28
abundance: NA
j_gene: TRBJ2-7
d_gene: TRBD1
len: 14
CDR3aa: CASSITQGLGEQYF
CDR3nt: TGTGCCAGCAGTATCACACAGGGGCTCGGGGAGCAGTACTTC

v_gene: TRBV7-2
abundance: NA
j_gene: TRBJ2-2
d_gene: TRBD1
len: 17
CDR3aa: CASSLDQDRGAVGELFF
CDR3nt: TGTGCCAGCAGCTTAGACCAGGACAGGGGGGCGGTCGGGGAGCTGTTTTTT

v_gene: TRBV30
abundance: NA
j_gene: TRBJ2-3
d_gene: TRBD1
len: 17
CDR3aa: CAWGTGGRKLGTDTQYF
CDR3nt: TGTGCCTGGGGGACAGGGGGAAGAAAGTTGGGCACAGATACGCAGTATTTT

v_gene: TRBV4-2
abundance: few
j_gene: TRBJ2-1
d_gene: TRBD2
len: 16
CDR3aa: CASSQEPAGSYNEQFF
CDR3nt: TGTGCCAGCAGCCAAGAGCCAGCGGGGTCCTACAATGAGCAGTTCTTC

v_gene: TRBV30
abundance: NA
j_gene: TRBJ2-7
d_gene: TRBD2
len: 11
CDR3aa: CAWKTGTTQYF
CDR3nt: TGTGCCTGGAAGACCGGGACTACACAGTACTTC

v_gene: TRBV28
abundance: NA
j_gene: TRBJ1-3
d_gene: NA
len: 15
CDR3aa: CASTDFRDGGNTIYF
CDR3nt: TGTGCCAGCACCGACTTCCGGGACGGTGGAAACACCATATATTTT

v_gene: TRBV9
abundance: NA
j_gene: TRBJ2-3
d_gene: NA
len: 15
CDR3aa: CASSPRGLHTDTQYF
CDR3nt: TGTGCCAGCAGCCCCCGGGGACTTCACACAGATACGCAGTATTTT

v_gene: TRBV7-8
abundance: few
j_gene: TRBJ1-5
d_gene: NA
len: 14
CDR3aa: CASSLDTYNQPQHF
CDR3nt: TGTGCCAGCAGCTTGGACACATACAATCAGCCCCAGCATTTT

v_gene: TRBV7-3
abundance: few
j_gene: TRBJ2-1
d_gene: TRBD1
len: 15
CDR3aa: CASSPRGQGYNEQFF
CDR3nt: TGTGCCAGCAGCCCTAGGGGGCAGGGGTACAATGAGCAGTTCTTC

v_gene: TRBV30
abundance: NA
j_gene: TRBJ2-3
d_gene: NA
len: 13
CDR3aa: CAWRRASTDTQYF
CDR3nt: TGTGCCTGGAGGCGTGCTAGCACTGATACGCAGTATTTT

v_gene: TRBV30
abundance: NA
j_gene: TRBJ1-2
d_gene: NA
len: 11
CDR3aa: CAWVLNYGYTF
CDR3nt: TGTGCCTGGGTCCTTAACTATGGCTACACCTTC

v_gene: TRBV7-3
abundance: NA
j_gene: TRBJ2-1
d_gene: NA
len: 12
CDR3aa: CASAEQGGEQFF
CDR3nt: TGTGCCAGCGCGGAGCAGGGCGGTGAGCAGTTCTTC

v_gene: TRBV4-1
abundance: NA
j_gene: TRBJ2-5
d_gene: NA
len: 13
CDR3aa: CASSRGPQETQYF
CDR3nt: TGCGCCAGCAGCCGTGGGCCCCAAGAGACCCAGTACTTC

v_gene: TRBV7-9
abundance: once
j_gene: TRBJ2-5
d_gene: TRBD1
len: 18
CDR3aa: CASSLGTLGRGRAETQYF
CDR3nt: TGTGCCAGCAGCTTAGGGACATTGGGCAGGGGGCGAGCGGAGACCCAGTACTTC

v_gene: TRBV28
abundance: NA
j_gene: TRBJ1-2
d_gene: NA
len: 15
CDR3aa: CASSSATATNYGYTF
CDR3nt: TGTGCCAGCAGTTCAGCGACAGCCACTAACTATGGCTACACCTTC

v_gene: TRBV5-1
abundance: NA
j_gene: TRBJ1-2
d_gene: NA
len: 14
CDR3aa: CASSFTTRQYGYTF
CDR3nt: TGCGCCAGCAGCTTCACGACCAGGCAATATGGCTACACCTTC

v_gene: TRBV6-5
abundance: NA
j_gene: TRBJ1-1
d_gene: NA
len: 12
CDR3aa: CASHTGEGWAFF
CDR3nt: TGTGCCAGCCACACCGGCGAGGGGTGGGCTTTCTTT

v_gene: TRBV7-9
abundance: many
j_gene: TRBJ2-2
d_gene: NA
len: 15
CDR3aa: CASSPTGIYTGELFF
CDR3nt: TGTGCCAGCAGCCCAACTGGGATCTACACCGGGGAGCTGTTTTTT

v_gene: TRBV18
abundance: NA
j_gene: TRBJ1-1
d_gene: NA
len: 15
CDR3aa: CASSPRTATNTEAFF
CDR3nt: TGTGCCAGCTCACCTAGGACAGCAACGAACACTGAAGCTTTCTTT

v_gene: TRBV7-9
abundance: NA
j_gene: TRBJ2-7
d_gene: TRBD2
len: 15
CDR3aa: CASSNTAGGAYEQYF
CDR3nt: TGTGCCAGCAGCAACACAGCGGGAGGCGCCTACGAGCAGTACTTC

v_gene: TRBV2
abundance: few
j_gene: TRBJ1-3
d_gene: NA
len: 14
CDR3aa: CASSVPSSGNTIYF
CDR3nt: TGTGCCAGCAGTGTGCCGAGCTCTGGAAACACCATATATTTT

v_gene: TRBV4-2
abundance: NA
j_gene: TRBJ2-7
d_gene: NA
len: 12
CDR3aa: CASSIPGYEQYF
CDR3nt: TGTGCCAGCAGCATTCCGGGCTACGAGCAGTACTTC

v_gene: TRBV6-5
abundance: few
j_gene: TRBJ1-6
d_gene: NA
len: 13
CDR3aa: CASRGVGNSPLHF
CDR3nt: TGTGCCAGCAGGGGGGTGGGTAATTCACCCCTCCACTTT